Described below is a single T cell receptor beta chain sequence and its context. Other DNA sequences within the sample encode an identical CDR3. These data originate in a study of shared clonotypes between healthy human individuals. Replicate sorted-subset PCRs were loaded with about 0.2 ug DNA, 31,000 or so T cell genomes. TCRdb keeps only in-frame clones here, not all; method: immunoSEQ multiplex PCR. The sample shows 330,000 or so clones, roughly 70% of them seen only once. The split of CD4+ cells yielded CD45RA+ naive and CD45RA-negative memory subsets. The V end lost 0 bases, the J end lost 4 bases, and 6 bases lay between the germline ends. Germline assignment: CDR1 SGHNT and CDR2 YYREEE (reference sequence). The CDR3 has 13 amino acids.

This chain joins TRBV5-4 and TRBJ2-3; D unclear. Sequencing was done on a sample of memory CD4+ T cells sorted from blood. Subset in this sample: CD45RA-negative fraction. The sequence derives from a man in his thirties or forties in good health. DNA of the CDR3: TGTGCCAGCAGCTTGGGTGGGGCAGATACGCAGTATTTT. Translated: CASSLGGADTQYF.